This T cell receptor beta chain was sequenced for a study of blood T cell repertoires in COVID-19 (TCRdb year 2020). In terms of the full investigation: Collaborator samples came from the United States, Italy and Spain and covered acute and convalescent phases of COVID-19. The dataset comprised deeply sampled blood TCRbeta repertoires from subjects exposed to, actively infected with, or recovered from COVID-19. Where HLA class I and class II types were available, the types were taken from metadata supplied by the sample provider, not from assay-based typing. Nearly every sample came with metadata listing a de-identified subject ID, COVID-19 status, age in years and sex. Samples were obtained from the ongoing ImmuneRACE study (first 160 participants) and from about 1,300 subjects provided by 6 global collaborators. The prospective study material was composed of cDNA or gDNA derived from T cells, B-cell-depleted T cells, or PBMCs. The repertoires were released in a freely available public database intended as a resource for research on the immune response to SARS-CoV-2. The paper's findings and limits, for the study overall: The quantity of clinical and demographic metadata differed by source and by participant and was supplied without curation.

For this clone: No antigen is known for it. One base away there is no much larger clone; base qualities are not given.

TCRbeta CDR3 regions were amplified from genomic DNA using the immunoSEQ Assay, a bias-controlled multiplex PCR. Processing in the source paper ran as follows. The number of nucleated cells in each sample was estimated from the amplification of reference gene primers within the assay. To quantify the absolute abundance of each unique TCRbeta CDR3 rearrangement, sequence reads were collapsed and filtered. Productive Simpson clonality was computed per sample as the square root of Simpson's diversity index over productive rearrangements. Held by TCRdb, this immuneACCESS table contains in-frame sequences only and omits some clones. Under half of the omission traces to an unresolved V gene where checked; the cause of the rest is unknown. Clone size and V and J calls were adopted from that table, with D and trimming inferred from the DNA. The sample table contains about 220,000 clones; only one count was recorded for more than 75% of them. Jointly, the top ten make up roughly 13% of the sample.

The germline ends are 17 bases apart after V is trimmed by 10 bases and J by 1 base. Reading the germline V gene gives CDR1 MNHEY and CDR2 SVGAGI. Taken from cysteine to phenylalanine, the CDR3 has 15 residues. Only CDR3 DNA is held: 45 bases, read in frame from base 1. Whole blood was collected in K2EDTA tubes by collaborating institutions according to the institutions' own protocols. For TCRbeta analysis, collaborators shipped samples as frozen whole blood, isolated PBMCs, or DNA extracted from either of those sample types. This clonotype was sampled from a human donor in a cohort sampled during active COVID-19. Material for sequencing was peripheral blood. The sequence is built from TRBV6-5 and TRBJ1-5; possibly the D gene is TRBD1, per 6 matching bases. The CDR3 region: CATHPAGVSNQPQHF. The DNA is as follows: TGTGCCACCCATCCGGCAGGGGTGAGCAATCAGCCCCAGCATTTT.